Shown below are 8 T cell receptor beta chains from a single sample sequenced in a study of CD8 T cells in Susac syndrome. It was with random hexamers that roughly 0.45 to 1 ug RNA was reverse transcribed. TCRdb ran MiXCR on the immunoSEQ multiplex PCR reads and lists one entry per CDR3 protein. There are over 120,000 distinct CDR3 sequences in the sample; approximately 94% occur only once, and roughly 0.083% lies in the top ten. Specimen: CD4+ T cells from PBMCs. The receptors were sampled from a human donor in good health.

The chain employs TRBV3-1 and TRBJ1-1; D not certain. Per the germline V gene, CDR1 is LGHDT and CDR2 is YNNKEL (reference sequence). The CDR3 sequence is 15 residues long. With 1 base removed from V and 2 bases from J, the gap between germline ends came to 11 bases. The CDR3 loop reads CASSQGPRINTEAFF. The CDR3 coding sequence is TGTGCCAGCAGCCAAGGTCCGAGGATCAACACTGAAGCTTTCTTT.

V usage is TRBV18 and J usage is TRBJ2-6, with D perhaps TRBD1 (5 bases). Trimming took 5 bases from V and 4 from J, leaving 15 bases between them. The CDR3 is 16 amino acids. Germline CDR1 reads KGHSH; CDR2 reads LQKENI. The CDR3 coding sequence is TGTGCCAGCTCATTACTCAGGGTTGGAGGGGCCAACGTCCTGACTTTC. This translates into CASSLLRVGGANVLTF.

This clonotype appeared a single time. The chain couples TRBV6-6 to TRBJ1-4; possibly TRBD1 for D (5 bases). There are 13 residues in the CDR3. The V and J ends lost 6 bases and 4 bases respectively, with 9 bases between them. Germline-derived CDR1 and CDR2 are MNHNY and SVGAGI (reference sequence). The DNA of the CDR3 is TGTGCCAGCAGCAGGGCTAGTAATGAAAAACTGTTTTTT. It yields the protein CASSRASNEKLFF.

This chain joins TRBV27 and TRBJ2-2, with 10 positions matching TRBD2. The CDR3 contains 13 residues. Germline V lookup: CDR1 MNHEY, CDR2 SMNVEV (reference sequence). Trimming at V came to 8 bases and at J to 6 bases, leaving 3 bases not matched to a gene. The CDR3 region is CASRTSGAGELFF. CDR3 nucleotides: TGTGCCAGCCGGACTAGCGGTGCCGGGGAGCTGTTTTTT.

This chain joins TRBV6-1 and TRBJ1-1, with D possibly being TRBD1 (5 bases). The CDR3 totals 15 residues. Trimming removed 3 bases from V and 5 bases from J, with 16 bases in between. Germline CDR1 is MNHNS and CDR2 is SASEGT. CDR3 nucleotide sequence: TGTGCCAGCAGTGAGGAACAGGCCACCTGGACTGAAGCTTTCTTT. Amino acids: CASSEEQATWTEAFF.

This chain joins TRBV27 and TRBJ2-7; D perhaps matches TRBD1 (6 bases). V dropped 5 bases and J dropped 0 bases, with 11 bases sitting between them. This CDR3 is built from 14 residues. Germline CDR1 reads MNHEY; CDR2 reads SMNVEV (reference sequence). The CDR3 DNA follows: TGTGCCAGCAGTCCCCGGGACACCTCCTACGAGCAGTACTTC. This encodes CASSPRDTSYEQYF.

The chain links TRBV25-1 to TRBJ2-7; the match to TRBD2 covers 7 bases. CDR3 length: 14 amino acids. The germline gives CDR1 MGHDK, CDR2 SYGVNS. V trimming: 2 bases; J trimming: 9 bases; junction bases outside the gene matches: 10. The CDR3 sequence is CASSEGWRGGGQYF. CDR3 coding DNA: TGTGCCAGCAGTGAAGGTTGGCGGGGCGGGGGGCAGTACTTC.

The chain employs TRBV20-1 and TRBJ2-1; D is undetermined. The germline V gene has CDR1 DFQATT and CDR2 SNEGSKA (reference sequence). The length of the CDR3 is 14 residues. Trimming shortened V by 3 bases and J by 0 bases, and 9 bases separated the two germline ends. The CDR3 spells CSASQLSSYNEQFF. In nucleotides, the CDR3 is TGCAGTGCTAGTCAGCTCAGCTCCTACAATGAGCAGTTCTTC.